The entry below gives a single T cell receptor beta chain sequence along with its context. Its antigen is not known. This record belongs to a study of spatial heterogeneity in lung cancer. Points from the study as a whole: Ubiquitous expanded tumor TCRs showed up in blood more at resection than follow-up.

Time point denoted: sample taken at primary tumor resection. Unsorted tumor, nontumor lung tissue or cryopreserved PBMC supplied the whole RNA. The CDR3 is 15 amino acids. TCRdb re-derived calls from the 5' RACE reads in MiXCR, one entry per CDR3 protein. The sample holds over 50,000 distinct CDR3 sequences, 8% to 9% seen once. The sample here was PBMCs, taken at surgery. The J gene is TRBJ1-2, the V gene TRBV21-1; TRBD1, as called in the table, went unchecked against the DNA. TRBV21-1 represents a pseudogene. The sequence was obtained from a female donor with early-stage non-small cell lung cancer. The DNA of the CDR3 is TGTGCCAGCAGCAAATGGACAGGGGGCAACTATGGCTACACCTTC. This codes for CASSKWTGGNYGYTF.